The entry below gives a single T cell receptor (beta chain) sequence along with its context. These data are taken from a study of blood T cell repertoires in COVID-19. Study overall: Researchers got acute and convalescent COVID-19 samples from the United States, Italy and Spain. T cells, B-cell-depleted T cells, or PBMCs provided the cDNA or gDNA that served as material.

The authors' processing: Nucleated cell number was recorded as an estimate derived from reference gene primer amplification. The table came from immunoSEQ multiplex PCR; TCRdb's copy has only in-frame clones and leaves some out. That table gives V, J and clone size, and the DNA gave D and trimming. This table has around 93,000 clones, 85% to 90% appearing once. This CDR3 is 16 amino acids long. The ends were cut back, 0 bases at V and 0 bases at J, with 9 bases in the middle. Germline V gene data show CDR1 as MDHEN and CDR2 as SYDVKM. The TCR comes from a human donor in a cohort sampled during active COVID-19. The source material was peripheral blood. The chain has TRBV28 and TRBJ2-1; D unclear. CDR3 DNA: TGTGCCAGCAGTTTATGGGCACAGAGCTCCTACAATGAGCAGTTCTTC. This sequence encodes CASSLWAQSSYNEQFF.